The clone carrying this T cell receptor beta chain occurred many times. Researchers took RNA transcripts and amplified the TCR beta CDR3 regions from them. First-round RT-PCR targeting the TCR CDR3 was performed with the HTBI primer set. TCRdb reprocessed the multiplex PCR reads via MiXCR and lists one record per CDR3 protein. The table records roughly 500,000 distinct CDR3 sequences, approximately 49% of them present only once. The sample belongs to a study of T cells in Graves' hyperthyroidism and ophthalmopathy. The CDR3 is 16 residues long. V lost 1 base, J lost 1 base, and 1 base stayed unmatched. CDR1 SEHNR and CDR2 FQNEAQ come from the germline V gene (reference sequence).

The TCR comes from an adult woman with Graves' disease, either hyperthyroidism or ophthalmopathy (not recorded which). Material: peripheral blood or thyroid tissue (not recorded which). The chain is built from TRBV7-9 and TRBJ1-5; 10 bases line up with TRBD1. The CDR3 loop is CASSLGQGASNQPQHF. In DNA form, the CDR3 reads TGTGCCAGCAGCTTAGGACAGGGGGCAAGCAATCAGCCCCAGCATTTT.